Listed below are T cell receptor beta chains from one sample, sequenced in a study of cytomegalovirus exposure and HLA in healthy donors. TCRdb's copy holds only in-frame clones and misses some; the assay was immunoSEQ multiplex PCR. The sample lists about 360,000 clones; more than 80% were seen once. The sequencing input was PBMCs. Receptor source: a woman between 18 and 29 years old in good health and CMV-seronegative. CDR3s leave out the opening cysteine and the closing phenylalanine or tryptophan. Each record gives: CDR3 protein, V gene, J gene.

CDR3 protein: ASSVRTSGLTEQF
V gene: TRBV9
J gene: TRBJ2-1

CDR3 protein: ASSPTRNEQY
V gene: TRBV18
J gene: TRBJ2-7

CDR3 protein: ASSLGVDYYGYT
V gene: TRBV11-2
J gene: TRBJ1-2

CDR3 protein: ATRILRAGLGGYT
V gene: TRBV28
J gene: TRBJ1-2

CDR3 protein: ASSPLSGKGNQPQH
V gene: TRBV27
J gene: TRBJ1-5

CDR3 protein: ASSKTSGGEQF
V gene: TRBV28
J gene: TRBJ2-1

CDR3 protein: ASSETSGGTDTQY
V gene: TRBV6-4
J gene: TRBJ2-3

CDR3 protein: ASSLEREGLTGELF
V gene: TRBV7-6
J gene: TRBJ2-2

CDR3 protein: ASSAGQLSNQPQH
V gene: TRBV6-6
J gene: TRBJ1-5

CDR3 protein: ASPRGGFSSYNEQF
V gene: TRBV21-1
J gene: TRBJ2-1

CDR3 protein: ASRLAKRKSSYNEQF
V gene: TRBV12-2
J gene: TRBJ2-1

CDR3 protein: ASSVPGQGSEQY
V gene: TRBV10-1
J gene: TRBJ2-7

CDR3 protein: ASSPQAGPYGEQF
V gene: TRBV7-2
J gene: TRBJ2-1

CDR3 protein: ASTGGTEAF
V gene: TRBV6-1
J gene: TRBJ1-1

CDR3 protein: ASSPFLAGGETQY
V gene: TRBV27
J gene: TRBJ2-5

CDR3 protein: ASTPGTVSSYEQY
V gene: TRBV28
J gene: TRBJ2-7

CDR3 protein: ASSPGTSGANVLT
V gene: TRBV6-4
J gene: TRBJ2-6